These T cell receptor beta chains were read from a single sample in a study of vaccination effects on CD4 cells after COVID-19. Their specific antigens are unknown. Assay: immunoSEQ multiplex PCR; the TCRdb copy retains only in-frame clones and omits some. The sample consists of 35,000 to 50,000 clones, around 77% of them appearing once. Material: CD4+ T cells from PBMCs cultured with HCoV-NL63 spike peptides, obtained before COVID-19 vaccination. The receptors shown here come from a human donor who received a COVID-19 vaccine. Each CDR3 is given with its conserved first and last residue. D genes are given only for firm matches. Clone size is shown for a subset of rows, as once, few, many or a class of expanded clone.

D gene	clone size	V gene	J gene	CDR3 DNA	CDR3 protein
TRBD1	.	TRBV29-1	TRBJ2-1	TGCAGCGCTCTCGCCGGGACAGAGTACAATGAGCAGTTCTTC	CSALAGTEYNEQFF
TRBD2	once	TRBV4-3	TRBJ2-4	TGCGCCAGCAGCCAAGAGATTAGCGGGTCTGTGGGAAACATTCAGTACTTC	CASSQEISGSVGNIQYF
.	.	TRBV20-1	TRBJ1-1	TGCAGTGCTAGTACCCGGGCCCTCACTAGGGACACTGAAGCTTTCTTT	CSASTRALTRDTEAFF
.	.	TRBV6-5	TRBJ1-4	TGTGCCAGCGGGGTACCGGGATACGCGTTTTTCTTGTTTTTT	CASGVPGYAFFLFF
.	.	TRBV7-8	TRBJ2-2	TGTGCCAGCAGCTTAGGGGTTTTGAACACCGGGGAGCTGTTTTTT	CASSLGVLNTGELFF
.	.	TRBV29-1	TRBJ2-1	TGCAGCGTTGATCGGTCTGACTCGTCCTCCTACAATGAGCAGTTCTTC	CSVDRSDSSSYNEQFF
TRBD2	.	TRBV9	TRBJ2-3	TGTGCCAGCAGCCCCCGCGGACTAGCGGGGGGCACAGATACGCAGTATTTT	CASSPRGLAGGTDTQYF
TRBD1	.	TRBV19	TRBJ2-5	TGTGCCAGTAGTTTATCCCACAGGGGATTAGAGACCCAGTACTTC	CASSLSHRGLETQYF
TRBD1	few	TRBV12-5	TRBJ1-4	TGTGCTAGTGGTCGGTCCCGGGACAGGGGGGATGAAAAACTGTTTTTT	CASGRSRDRGDEKLFF
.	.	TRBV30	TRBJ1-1	TGTGCCTGGAGGGGGAACACTGAAGCTTTCTTT	CAWRGNTEAFF
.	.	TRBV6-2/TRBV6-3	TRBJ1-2	TGTGCCAGCAGTTACCTGGGGAACTATGGCTACACCTTC	CASSYLGNYGYTF
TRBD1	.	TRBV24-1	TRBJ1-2	TGTGCCACCAGTGGGGGGATACAGGGGCAGGCCTATGGCTACACCTTC	CATSGGIQGQAYGYTF
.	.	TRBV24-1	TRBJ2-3	TGTGCCACCTCAGCGGCAGATACGCAGTATTTT	CATSAADTQYF
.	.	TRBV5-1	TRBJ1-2	TGCGCCAGCAGCTTGGAGCGCAGCAACTATGGCTACACCTTC	CASSLERSNYGYTF
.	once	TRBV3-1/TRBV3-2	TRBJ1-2	TGTGCCAGCAGCCCCGTCGGGCAGGTTCTCTACACCTTC	CASSPVGQVLYTF
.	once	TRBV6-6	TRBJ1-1	TGTGCCAGCAGCCCAGAGTACACTGAAGCTTTCTTT	CASSPEYTEAFF
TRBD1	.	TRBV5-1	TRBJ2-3	TGCGCCAGCAGCTTGAACGCAGGGGGCTCAGATACGCAGTATTTT	CASSLNAGGSDTQYF
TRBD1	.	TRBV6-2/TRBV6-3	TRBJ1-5	TGTGCCAGCAGTTCTGGGCAGGGGGTATGGCAGCCCCAGCATTTT	CASSSGQGVWQPQHF
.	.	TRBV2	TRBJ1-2	TGTGCCAGCAAGATAAACGACTATGGCTACACCTTC	CASKINDYGYTF
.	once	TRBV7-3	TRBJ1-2	TGTGCCAGCAGCTCCGGACAGATTAACTATGGCTACACCTTC	CASSSGQINYGYTF
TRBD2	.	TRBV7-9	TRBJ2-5	TGTGCCAGCAGCTTTTGGGGGGGGCAAGAGACCCAGTACTTC	CASSFWGGQETQYF
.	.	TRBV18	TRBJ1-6	TGTGCCAGCTCACAGGGGGGGAGCTCCTATAATTCACCCCTCCACTTT	CASSQGGSSYNSPLHF
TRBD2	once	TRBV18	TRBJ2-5	TGTGCCAGCTCACCACCAGGACTAGCGGGGGGCGAGACCCAGTACTTC	CASSPPGLAGGETQYF
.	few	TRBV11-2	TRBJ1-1	TGTGCCAGCAGCTCCTCCCGGGAGGTGAACACTGAAGCTTTCTTT	CASSSSREVNTEAFF
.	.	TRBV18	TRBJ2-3	TGTGCCAGCTCAAGGGTTTCCCTCACAGATACGCAGTATTTT	CASSRVSLTDTQYF
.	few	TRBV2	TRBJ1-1	TGTGCCAGCACCCTCGAGAGCATGAACACTGAAGCTTTCTTT	CASTLESMNTEAFF